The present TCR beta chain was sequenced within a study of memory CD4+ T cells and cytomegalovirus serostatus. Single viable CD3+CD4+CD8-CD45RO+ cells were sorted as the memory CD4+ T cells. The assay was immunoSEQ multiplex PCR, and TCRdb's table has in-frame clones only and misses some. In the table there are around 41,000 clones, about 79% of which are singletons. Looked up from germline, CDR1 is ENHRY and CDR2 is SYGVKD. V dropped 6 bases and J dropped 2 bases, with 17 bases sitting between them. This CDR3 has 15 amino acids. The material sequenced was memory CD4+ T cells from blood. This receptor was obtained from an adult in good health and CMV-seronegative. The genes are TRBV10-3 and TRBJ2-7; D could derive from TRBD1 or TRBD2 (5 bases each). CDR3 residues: CAISAGDQTTYEQYF. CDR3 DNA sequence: TGTGCCATCAGCGCCGGGGACCAGACAACCTACGAGCAGTACTTC.